This T cell receptor beta chain is drawn from a study of monozygotic twins with inflammatory bowel disease. Per the germline V gene, CDR1 is SGHRS and CDR2 is YFSETQ. This CDR3 spans 17 amino acids. Following a re-call of the 5' RACE reads, TCRdb has one entry per CDR3 protein and lacks DNA. The table lists some 170,000 distinct CDR3 sequences, with 2.8% in the top ten. A note on this clonotype: Antigen: not known.

Overall study findings and caveats: Healthy co-twins exceeded IBD patients in TCRbeta diversity as measured by inverse Simpson.

This rearrangement joins TRBV5-1 to TRBJ1-1; TCRdb designates TRBD1, a call that cannot be tested without DNA. The TCR sequence derives from a human donor with ulcerative colitis or Crohn's disease, or a healthy co-twin of an affected twin (not recorded which). Sequencing was done on a sample of blood. CDR3 in amino acids: CASSSLGSSKQGTEAFF.